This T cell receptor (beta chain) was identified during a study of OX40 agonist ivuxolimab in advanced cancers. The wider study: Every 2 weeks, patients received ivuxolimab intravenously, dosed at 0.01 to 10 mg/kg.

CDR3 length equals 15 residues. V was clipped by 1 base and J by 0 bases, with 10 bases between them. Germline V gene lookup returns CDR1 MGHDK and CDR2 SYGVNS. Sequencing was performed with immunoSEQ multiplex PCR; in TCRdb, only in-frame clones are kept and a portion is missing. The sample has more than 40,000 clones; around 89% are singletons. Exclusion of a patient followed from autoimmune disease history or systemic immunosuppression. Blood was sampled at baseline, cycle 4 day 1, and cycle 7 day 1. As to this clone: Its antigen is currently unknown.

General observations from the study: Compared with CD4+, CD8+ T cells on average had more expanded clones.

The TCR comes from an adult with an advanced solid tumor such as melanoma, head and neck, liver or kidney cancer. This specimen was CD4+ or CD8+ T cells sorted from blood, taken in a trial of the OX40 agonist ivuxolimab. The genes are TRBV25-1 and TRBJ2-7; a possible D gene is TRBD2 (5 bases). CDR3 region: CASSEFKGSSYEQYF. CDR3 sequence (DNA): TGTGCCAGCAGTGAATTTAAAGGGAGCTCCTACGAGCAGTACTTC.